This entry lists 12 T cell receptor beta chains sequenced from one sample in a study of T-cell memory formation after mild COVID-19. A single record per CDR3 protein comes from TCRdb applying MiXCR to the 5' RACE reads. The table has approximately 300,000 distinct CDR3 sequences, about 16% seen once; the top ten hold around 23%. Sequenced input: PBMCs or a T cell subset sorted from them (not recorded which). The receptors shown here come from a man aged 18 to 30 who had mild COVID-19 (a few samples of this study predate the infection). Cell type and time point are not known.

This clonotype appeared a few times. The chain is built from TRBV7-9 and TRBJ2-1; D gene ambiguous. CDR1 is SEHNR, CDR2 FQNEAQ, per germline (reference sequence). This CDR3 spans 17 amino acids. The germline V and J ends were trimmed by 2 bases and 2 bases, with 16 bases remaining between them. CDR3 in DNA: TGTGCCAGCAGCTTAATCGGTCCGGCTAATACCTACAATGAGCAGTTCTTC. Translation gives CASSLIGPANTYNEQFF.

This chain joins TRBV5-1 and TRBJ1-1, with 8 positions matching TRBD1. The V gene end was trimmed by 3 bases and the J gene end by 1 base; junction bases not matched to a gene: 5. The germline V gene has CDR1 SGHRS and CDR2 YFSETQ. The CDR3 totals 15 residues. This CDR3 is CASSSGQGQNTEAFF. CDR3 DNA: TGCGCCAGCAGCTCCGGACAGGGCCAGAACACTGAAGCTTTCTTT.

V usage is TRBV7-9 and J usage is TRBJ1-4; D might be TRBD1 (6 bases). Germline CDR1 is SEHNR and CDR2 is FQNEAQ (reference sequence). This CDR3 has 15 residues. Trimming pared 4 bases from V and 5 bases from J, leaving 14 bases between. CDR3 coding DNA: TGTGCCAGCAGCTCCCAGGGGACATACAATGAAAAACTGTTTTTT. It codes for CASSSQGTYNEKLFF.

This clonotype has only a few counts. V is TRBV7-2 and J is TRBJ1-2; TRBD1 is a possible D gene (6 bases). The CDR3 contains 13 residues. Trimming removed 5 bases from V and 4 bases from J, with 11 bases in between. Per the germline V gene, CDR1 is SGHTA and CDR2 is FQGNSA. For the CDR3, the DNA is TGTGCCAGCAGCGAGGACAGATCCTATGGCTACACCTTC. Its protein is CASSEDRSYGYTF.

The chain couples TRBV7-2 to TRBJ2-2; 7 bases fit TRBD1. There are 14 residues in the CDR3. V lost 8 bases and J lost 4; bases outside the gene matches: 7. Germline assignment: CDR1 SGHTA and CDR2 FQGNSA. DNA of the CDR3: TGTGCCAGCGCCAAGGGGGCCGGCACCGGGGAGCTGTTTTTT. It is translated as CASAKGAGTGELFF.

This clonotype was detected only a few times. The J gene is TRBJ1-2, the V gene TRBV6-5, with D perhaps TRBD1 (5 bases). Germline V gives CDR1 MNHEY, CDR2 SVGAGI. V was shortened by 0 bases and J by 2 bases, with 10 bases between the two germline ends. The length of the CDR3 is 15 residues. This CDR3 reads CASSYSAGKNYGYTF. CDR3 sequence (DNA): TGTGCCAGCAGTTACTCCGCAGGGAAAAACTATGGCTACACCTTC.

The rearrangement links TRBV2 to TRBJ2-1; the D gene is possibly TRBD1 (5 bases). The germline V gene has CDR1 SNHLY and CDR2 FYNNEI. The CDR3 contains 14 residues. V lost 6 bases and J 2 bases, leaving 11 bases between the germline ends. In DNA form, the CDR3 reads TGTGCCAGCAGGTCCCCAGGGCCCTACAATGAGCAGTTCTTC. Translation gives CASRSPGPYNEQFF.

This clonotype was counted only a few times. The CDR3 region has the DNA TGTGCCAGCAGGCCACAGGGGGGCCACGAGCAGTACTTC. It encodes CASRPQGGHEQYF. J is TRBJ2-7 and V is TRBV12-3 or TRBV12-4; 8 bases line up with TRBD1. The CDR3 is made up of 13 amino acids. V lost 6 bases, J lost 5 bases, and 6 bases stayed unmatched.

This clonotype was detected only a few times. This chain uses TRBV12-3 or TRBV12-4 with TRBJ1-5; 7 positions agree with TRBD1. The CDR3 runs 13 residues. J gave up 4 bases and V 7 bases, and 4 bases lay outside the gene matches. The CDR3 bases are TGTGCCAGCACCCAGGACAGGAATCAGCCCCAGCATTTT. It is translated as CASTQDRNQPQHF.

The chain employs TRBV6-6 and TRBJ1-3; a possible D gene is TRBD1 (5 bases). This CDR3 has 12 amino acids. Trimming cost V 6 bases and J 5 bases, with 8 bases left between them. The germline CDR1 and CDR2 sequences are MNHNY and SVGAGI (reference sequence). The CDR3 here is CASRDSRNTIYF. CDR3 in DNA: TGTGCCAGCAGAGACAGCAGAAACACCATATATTTT.

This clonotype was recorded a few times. The CDR3 DNA follows: TGTGCCAGCAGCCAGGGACTAGCGGGGGTCGAGCAGTACGTC. This encodes CASSQGLAGVEQYV. This chain uses TRBV3-1 with TRBJ2-7; 14 nucleotides align to TRBD2. The CDR3 contains 14 residues. Germline trimming cut 3 bases from V and 6 bases from J; bases unmatched to any gene: 1. In germline, CDR1 is LGHDT, CDR2 YNNKEL (reference sequence).

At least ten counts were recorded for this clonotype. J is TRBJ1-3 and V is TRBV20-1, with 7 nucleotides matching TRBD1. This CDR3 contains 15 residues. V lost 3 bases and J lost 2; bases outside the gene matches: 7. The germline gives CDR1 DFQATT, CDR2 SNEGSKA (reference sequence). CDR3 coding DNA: TGCAGTGCTAGGGTTACCACAGGGGCTGGAAACACCATATATTTT. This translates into CSARVTTGAGNTIYF.